This entry describes one TCR beta chain. The sample belongs to a study of OX40 agonist ivuxolimab in advanced cancers. Germline lookup yields CDR1 LNHDA and CDR2 SQIVND (reference sequence). Trimming stripped 7 bases from V and 0 bases from J, with 15 bases between. This CDR3 comprises 15 residues. The protocol was immunoSEQ multiplex PCR, while the TCRdb copy is restricted to in-frame clones and leaves out a portion. Of 12,000 to 15,000 clones listed, over 70% were seen once; the top ten hold 35% to 45%. The TCR comes from an adult with an advanced solid tumor such as melanoma, head and neck, liver or kidney cancer. The sequenced sample was CD4+ or CD8+ T cells sorted from blood, obtained in a trial of the OX40 agonist ivuxolimab. V is TRBV19 and J is TRBJ1-2; D ambiguous. CDR3 DNA sequence: TGTGCCAGTAAGGAGTTGGACGGGACTAACTATGGCTACACCTTC. This gives the protein CASKELDGTNYGYTF.